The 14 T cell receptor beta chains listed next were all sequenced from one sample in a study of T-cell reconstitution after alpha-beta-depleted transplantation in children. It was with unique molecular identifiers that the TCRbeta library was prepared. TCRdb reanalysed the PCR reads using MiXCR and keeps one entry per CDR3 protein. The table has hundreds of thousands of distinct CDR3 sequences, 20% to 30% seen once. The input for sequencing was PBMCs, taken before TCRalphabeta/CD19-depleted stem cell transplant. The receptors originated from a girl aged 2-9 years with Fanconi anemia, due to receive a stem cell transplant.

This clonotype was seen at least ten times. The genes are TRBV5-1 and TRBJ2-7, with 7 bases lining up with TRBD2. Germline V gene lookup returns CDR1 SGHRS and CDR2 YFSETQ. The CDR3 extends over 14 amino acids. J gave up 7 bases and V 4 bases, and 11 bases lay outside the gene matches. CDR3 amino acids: CASSPKRDPREQYF. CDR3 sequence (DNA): TGCGCCAGCAGCCCCAAGCGGGATCCTCGGGAGCAGTACTTC.

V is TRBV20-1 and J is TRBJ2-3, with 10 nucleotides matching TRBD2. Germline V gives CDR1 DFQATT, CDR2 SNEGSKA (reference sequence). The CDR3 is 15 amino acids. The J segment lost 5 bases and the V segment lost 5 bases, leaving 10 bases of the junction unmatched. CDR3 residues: CSADFPSGSVDTQYF. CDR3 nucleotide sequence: TGCAGTGCTGATTTTCCTAGCGGGAGCGTAGATACGCAGTATTTT.

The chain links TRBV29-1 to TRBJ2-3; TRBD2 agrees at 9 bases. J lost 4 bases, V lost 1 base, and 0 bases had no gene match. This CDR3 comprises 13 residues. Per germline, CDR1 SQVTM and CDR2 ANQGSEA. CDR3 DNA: TGCAGCGTTGAAGGCGGGGGGGCAGATACGCAGTATTTT. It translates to CSVEGGGADTQYF.

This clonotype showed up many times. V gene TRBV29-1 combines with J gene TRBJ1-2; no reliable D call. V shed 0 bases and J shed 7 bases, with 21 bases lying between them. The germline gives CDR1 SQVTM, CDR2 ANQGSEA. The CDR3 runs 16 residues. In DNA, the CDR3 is TGCAGCGTTGAAGATGCCCTTAACCTCGGGCGGGGTGGCTACACCTTC. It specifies CSVEDALNLGRGGYTF.

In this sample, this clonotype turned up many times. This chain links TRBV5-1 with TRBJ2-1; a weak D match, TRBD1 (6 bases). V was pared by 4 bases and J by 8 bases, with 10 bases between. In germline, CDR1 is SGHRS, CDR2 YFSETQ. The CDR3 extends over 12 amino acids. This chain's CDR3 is CASSGYRDEQFF. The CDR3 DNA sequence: TGCGCCAGCAGCGGATACAGGGATGAGCAGTTCTTC. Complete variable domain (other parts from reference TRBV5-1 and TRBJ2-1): KAGVTQTPRYLIKTRGQQVTLSCSPISGHRSVSWYQQTPGQGLQFLFEYFSETQRNKGNFPGRFSGRQFSNSRSEMNVSTLELGDSALYLCASSGYRDEQFFGPGTRLTVL.

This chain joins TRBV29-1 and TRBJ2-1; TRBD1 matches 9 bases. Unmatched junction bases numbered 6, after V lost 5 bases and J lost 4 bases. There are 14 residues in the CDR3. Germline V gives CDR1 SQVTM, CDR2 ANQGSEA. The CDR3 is CSVPDRGPYNEQFF. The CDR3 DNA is TGCAGCGTTCCGGACAGGGGCCCTTACAATGAGCAGTTCTTC.

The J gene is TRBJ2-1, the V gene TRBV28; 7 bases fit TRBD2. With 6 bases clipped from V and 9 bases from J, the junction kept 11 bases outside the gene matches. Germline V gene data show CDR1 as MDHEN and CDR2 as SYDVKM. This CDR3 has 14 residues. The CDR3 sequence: CASSIPGLVGEQFF. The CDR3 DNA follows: TGTGCCAGCAGCATCCCCGGACTAGTCGGTGAGCAGTTCTTC.

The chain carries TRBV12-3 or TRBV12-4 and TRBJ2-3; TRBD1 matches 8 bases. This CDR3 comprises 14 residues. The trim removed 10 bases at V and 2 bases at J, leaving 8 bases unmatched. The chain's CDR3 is CATKVDRATDTQYF. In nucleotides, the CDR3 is TGTGCCACCAAAGTGGACAGGGCCACAGATACGCAGTATTTT.

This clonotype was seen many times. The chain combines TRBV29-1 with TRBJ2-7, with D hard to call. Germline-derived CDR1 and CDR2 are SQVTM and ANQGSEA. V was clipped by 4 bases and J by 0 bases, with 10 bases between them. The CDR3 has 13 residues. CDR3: CSVARLASYEQYF. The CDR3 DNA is TGCAGCGTTGCTAGGTTAGCCTCCTACGAGCAGTACTTC.

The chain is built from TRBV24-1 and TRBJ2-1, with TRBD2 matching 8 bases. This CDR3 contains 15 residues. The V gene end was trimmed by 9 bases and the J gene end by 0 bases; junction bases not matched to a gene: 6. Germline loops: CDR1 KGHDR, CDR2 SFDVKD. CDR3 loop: CATGTGTSSYNEQFF. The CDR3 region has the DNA TGTGCCACCGGAACCGGGACTAGCTCCTACAATGAGCAGTTCTTC.

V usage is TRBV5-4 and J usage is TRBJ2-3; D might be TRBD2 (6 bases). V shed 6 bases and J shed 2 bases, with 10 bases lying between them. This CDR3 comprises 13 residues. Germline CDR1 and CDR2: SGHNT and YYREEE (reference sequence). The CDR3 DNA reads TGTGCCAGCACCCTAGCGTTCACAGATACGCAGTATTTT. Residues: CASTLAFTDTQYF.

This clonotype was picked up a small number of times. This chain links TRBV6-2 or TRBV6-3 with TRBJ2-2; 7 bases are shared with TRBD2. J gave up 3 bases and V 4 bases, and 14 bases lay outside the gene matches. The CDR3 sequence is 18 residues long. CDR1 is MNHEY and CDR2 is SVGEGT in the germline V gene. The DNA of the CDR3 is TGTGCCAGCAGTTCCTTCGACAGAGCGGGGACGTACACCGGGGAGCTGTTTTTT. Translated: CASSSFDRAGTYTGELFF.

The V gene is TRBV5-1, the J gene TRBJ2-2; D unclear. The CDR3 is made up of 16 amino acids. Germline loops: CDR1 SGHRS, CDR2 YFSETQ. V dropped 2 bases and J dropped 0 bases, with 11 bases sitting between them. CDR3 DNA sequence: TGCGCCAGCAGCTTAGGGCAGGCCTCGAACACCGGGGAGCTGTTTTTT. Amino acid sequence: CASSLGQASNTGELFF.

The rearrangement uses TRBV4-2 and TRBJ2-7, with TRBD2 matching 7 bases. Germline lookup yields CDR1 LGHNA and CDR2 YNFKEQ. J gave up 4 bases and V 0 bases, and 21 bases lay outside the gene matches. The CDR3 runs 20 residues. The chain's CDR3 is CASSQDLSPPGGFIGYEQYF. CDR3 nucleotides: TGTGCCAGCAGCCAAGATCTAAGCCCCCCGGGAGGCTTTATTGGTTACGAGCAGTACTTC.